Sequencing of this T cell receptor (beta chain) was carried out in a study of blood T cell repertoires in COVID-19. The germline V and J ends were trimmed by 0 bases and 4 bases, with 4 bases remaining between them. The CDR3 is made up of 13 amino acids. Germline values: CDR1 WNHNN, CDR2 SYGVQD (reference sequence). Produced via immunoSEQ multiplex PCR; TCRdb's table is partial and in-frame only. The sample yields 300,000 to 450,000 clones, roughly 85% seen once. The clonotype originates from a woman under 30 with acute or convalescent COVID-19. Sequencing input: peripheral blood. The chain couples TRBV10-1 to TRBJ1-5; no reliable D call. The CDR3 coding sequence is TGCGCCAGCAGTGAGTCCCTAAATCAGCCCCAGCATTTT. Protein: CASSESLNQPQHF.